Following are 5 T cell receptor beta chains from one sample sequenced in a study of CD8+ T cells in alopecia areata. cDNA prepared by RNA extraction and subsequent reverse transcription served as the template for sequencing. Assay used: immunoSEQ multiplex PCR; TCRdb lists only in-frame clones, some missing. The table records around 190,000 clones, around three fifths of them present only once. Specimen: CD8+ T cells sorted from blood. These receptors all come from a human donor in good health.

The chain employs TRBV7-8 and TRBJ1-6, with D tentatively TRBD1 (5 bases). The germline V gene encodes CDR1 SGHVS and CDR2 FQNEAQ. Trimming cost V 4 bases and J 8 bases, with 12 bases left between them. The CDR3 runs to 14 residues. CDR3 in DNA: TGTGCCAGCAGCTCGGCGGCGACAGATTCACCCCTCCACTTT. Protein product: CASSSAATDSPLHF.

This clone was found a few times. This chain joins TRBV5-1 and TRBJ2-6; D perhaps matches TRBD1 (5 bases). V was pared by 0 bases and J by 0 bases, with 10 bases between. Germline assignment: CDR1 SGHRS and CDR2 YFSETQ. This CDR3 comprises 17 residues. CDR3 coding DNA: TGCGCCAGCAGCTTGGAACAGGCGAGCTCTGGGGCCAACGTCCTGACTTTC. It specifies CASSLEQASSGANVLTF.

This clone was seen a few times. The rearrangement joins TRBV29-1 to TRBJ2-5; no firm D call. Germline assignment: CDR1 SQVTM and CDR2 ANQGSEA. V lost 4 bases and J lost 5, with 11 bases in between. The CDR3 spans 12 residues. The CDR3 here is CSVVSVGETQYF. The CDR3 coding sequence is TGCAGCGTTGTCAGTGTTGGGGAGACCCAGTACTTC.

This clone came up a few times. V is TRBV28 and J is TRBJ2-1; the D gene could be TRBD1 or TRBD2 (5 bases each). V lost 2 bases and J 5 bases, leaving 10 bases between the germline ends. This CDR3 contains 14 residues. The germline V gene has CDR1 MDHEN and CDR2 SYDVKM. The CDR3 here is CASSLRGVNNEQFF. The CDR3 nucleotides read TGTGCCAGCAGTTTACGAGGGGTTAACAATGAGCAGTTCTTC.

The CDR3 spells CASSPGTDLYEQYF. The CDR3 bases are TGTGCCAGCAGCCCCGGGACAGACCTGTACGAGCAGTACTTC. The J gene is TRBJ2-7, the V gene TRBV5-6; 7 nucleotides agree with TRBD1. The CDR3 contains 14 residues. Looked up from germline, CDR1 is SGHDT and CDR2 is YYEEEE. V lost 4 bases to trimming and J lost 4 bases; unmatched junction nucleotides: 8. Drawing the rest from reference TRBV5-6 and TRBJ2-7, the complete variable domain is DAGVTQSPTHLIKTRGQQVTLRCSPKSGHDTVSWYQQALGQGPQFIFQYYEEEERQRGNFPDRFSGHQFPNYSSELNVNALLLGDSALYLCASSPGTDLYEQYFGPGTRLTVT.